This T cell receptor (beta chain) originates from a study of metastatic and nonmetastatic thyroid tumors (dated by TCRdb to 2019 to 2021). Looking at the study overall: Repertoires were compared across peripheral blood and tumor or nodule tissue samples from malignant and benign thyroid patients. Findings and caveats that apply to the study as a whole: TCR beta diversity was reported as significantly higher in malignant tumors than in benign nodules, in both blood and tumor samples.

No patient had received any treatment before thyroid surgery. The study retrospectively analysed patient clinical samples collected from the early 2010s to the late 2010s using T-cell receptor beta sequencing. Receptor libraries were prepared by PCR. Instrument used: Illumina HiSeq 4000. High-throughput sequencing was used to profile the TCR beta-chain CDR3 region of each patient. The study's processing was this. CDR3 differences across clinicopathological groups were used to build a classifier for discriminating distant-metastatic papillary thyroid cancer patients. Repertoire diversity was assessed with the Shannon index, and tumor-blood repertoire similarity with the Morisita-Horn index. The public reads were reprocessed in TCRdb via fastp at Q25 and MiXCR, keeping in-frame beta chains. TCRdb, rather than the study authors, made the V and J calls. This sample comprises 60,000 to 85,000 clones, more than 15% of them detected only once. 10% to 15% of the sample is in the top ten clones.

CDR1 and CDR2, per the germline V gene (reference sequence), are SGHAT and FQDESV. The CDR3 sequence holds 17 residues, the cysteine and phenylalanine included. The sequence is cut down to CDR3 DNA, 51 bases in frame from base 1. Relative to germline, V is missing 5 bases and J is missing 6 bases, with 14 bases of the junction outside any gene match. This clone was observed at least ten times. Its antigen has not been determined. Base qualities are missing; no much larger clone stands one base away. Sequencing input: blood. The chain employs TRBV11-1 and TRBJ1-3, and 9 bases in between align with TRBD1. The TCR originated in a female donor with papillary thyroid cancer or a benign thyroid nodule (not recorded which). Some clones in this sample may be carry-over from other donors' samples. The DNA reads as follows: TGTGCCAGCAGCCCAAGGGGACAGGGCGTAGAGGAAAACACCATATATTTT. Its protein product is CASSPRGQGVEENTIYF. The CDR3 plus the reference TRBV11-1 and TRBJ1-3 genes for the other parts give the full variable domain: EAEVAQSPRYKITEKSQAVAFWCDPISGHATLYWYRQILGQGPELLVQFQDESVVDDSQLPKDRFSAERLKGVDSTLKIQPAELGDSAMYLCASSPRGQGVEENTIYFGEGSWLTVV.